The 26 T cell receptor beta chains reported below all come from one sample, sequenced in a study of blood T cells in healthy people across ages (dated by TCRdb to the mid-2010s). Libraries were constructed by 5' RACE. Instrument on record: Illumina HiSeq 2500. A second PCR of roughly 7 to 11 cycles was performed with a sample-barcoded 5' primer and a J-beta primer mix. TCRdb reprocessed the public reads (quality trimming at Q25 with fastp, clone calling with MiXCR) and kept in-frame beta chains. CDR3 protein duplicates are merged, each entry listing the most common genes and DNA. The sample records about 1 million distinct CDR3 sequences, 35% to 50% of which are singletons. The ten biggest clones cover approximately 20% of the sample. Sequencing was carried out using blood. These receptors were obtained from a woman in her fifties or sixties in good health.

V and J are TRBV29-1 and TRBJ2-5; tentative D call: TRBD2 (6 bases). V lost 5 bases to trimming and J lost 13 bases, with 17 bases between them. Germline loops: CDR1 SQVTM, CDR2 ANQGSEA. The CDR3 contains 11 residues. DNA for the CDR3: TGCAGCGTTAGATCTGGGGGGTCGGGGTACTTC. Translation gives CSVRSGGSGYF.

The chain has TRBV10-3 and TRBJ2-7; 9 bases line up with TRBD2. J lost 2 bases, V lost 2 bases, and 10 bases had no gene match. Per the germline V gene, CDR1 is ENHRY and CDR2 is SYGVKD. This CDR3 contains 17 residues. CDR3 protein: CAISEVTSGLRAYEQYF. The CDR3 DNA follows: TGTGCCATCAGTGAGGTCACTAGCGGGCTAAGGGCCTACGAGCAGTACTTC.

The rearrangement joins TRBV20-1 to TRBJ2-7, with TRBD2 identical over 12 bases. Germline loops: CDR1 DFQATT, CDR2 SNEGSKA (reference sequence). J was trimmed by 6 bases and V by 2 bases; bases with no gene match: 8. The CDR3 is 15 residues long. The CDR3 DNA is TGCAGTGCTAGACACCCTAGCGGGAGGGGGTCCGAGCAGTACTTC. This encodes CSARHPSGRGSEQYF.

The V call is TRBV7-6, the J call TRBJ2-7, with 16 nucleotides matching TRBD2. V lost 0 bases and J lost 1; bases outside the gene matches: 12. Germline V gene lookup returns CDR1 SGHVS and CDR2 FNYEAQ. This CDR3 comprises 21 residues. The CDR3 spells CASSLATLGTSGRELSYEQYF. DNA for the CDR3: TGTGCCAGCAGCTTAGCCACTTTGGGGACTAGCGGGAGGGAGTTGTCCTACGAGCAGTACTTC.

V gene TRBV21-1 combines with J gene TRBJ2-5; TRBD1, the table's D call, lacks a check against the DNA. TRBJ2-7 matches the DNA end more closely, so the J call is doubtful. TRBV21-1 is a documented pseudogene. This CDR3 is 15 amino acids long. CDR3 bases: TGTGCCAGCACCCCCCGGCCAACGACGGTTTACGAGCAGTACTTC. It yields the protein CASTPRPTTVYEQYF.

This sequence joins TRBV12-3 or TRBV12-4 and TRBJ2-6, with no clear D. This CDR3 comprises 13 residues. Trimming stripped 7 bases from V and 0 bases from J, with 4 bases between. CDR3 DNA: TGTGCCAGCAAGAACTCTGGGGCCAACGTCCTGACTTTC. Its translation: CASKNSGANVLTF.

The chain couples TRBV3-1 to TRBJ2-4, with D maybe TRBD1 (5 bases). Trimming removed 4 bases from V and 1 base from J, with 11 bases in between. Per germline, CDR1 LGHDT and CDR2 YNNKEL (reference sequence). The CDR3 runs 15 residues. CDR3: CASSRQQSAKNIQYF. The CDR3 region has the DNA TGTGCCAGCAGCCGACAGCAGTCGGCCAAAAACATTCAGTACTTC.

This clonotype was detected only a few times. The rearrangement joins TRBV3-1 to TRBJ2-7; either TRBD1 or TRBD2 may fit D (5 bases each). V lost 5 bases, J lost 3 bases, and 11 bases lay in between. Germline lookup yields CDR1 LGHDT and CDR2 YNNKEL (reference sequence). This CDR3 is 13 amino acids long. The chain's CDR3 is CASSTLGGYEQYF. CDR3 bases: TGTGCCAGCAGCACCCTTGGGGGCTACGAGCAGTACTTC.

This clonotype occurred many times. The V gene is TRBV12-3 or TRBV12-4, the J gene TRBJ1-2, with unresolved D. CDR3 length equals 13 residues. Trimming pared 2 bases from V and 7 bases from J, leaving 11 bases between. CDR3 protein: CASSLLAESGYTF. The CDR3 DNA reads as TGTGCCAGCAGTTTATTGGCAGAAAGTGGCTACACCTTC.

The chain recombines TRBV6-5 with TRBJ1-5; D gene unclear. CDR1 MNHEY and CDR2 SVGAGI come from the germline V gene. The CDR3 runs 17 residues. The V and J ends lost 0 bases and 0 bases respectively, with 12 bases between them. The CDR3 DNA reads TGTGCCAGCAGTTACTCGAGACCTATGATTAGCAATCAGCCCCAGCATTTT. Translating it yields CASSYSRPMISNQPQHF.

V gene TRBV11-2 combines with J gene TRBJ2-5, with TRBD2 as a possible D gene (6 bases). The DNA end favors TRBJ2-7, so the J call may be wrong. The CDR3 covers 14 residues. From germline, CDR1 is SGHAT and CDR2 FQNNGV. The CDR3 nucleotides are TGTGCCAGCAGCTTAGATGTGACTAGCTACGAGCAGTACTTC. Translating it yields CASSLDVTSYEQYF.

The chain couples TRBV12-3 or TRBV12-4 to TRBJ2-1; no firm D call. This CDR3 has 14 residues. V was pared by 6 bases and J by 3 bases, with 12 bases between. The CDR3 bases are TGTGCCAGCAGGGTTACCGGAGACTACAATGAGCAGTTCTTC. This sequence encodes CASRVTGDYNEQFF.

The rearrangement uses TRBV7-9 and TRBJ2-7; 7 nucleotides match TRBD2. Germline V lookup: CDR1 SEHNR, CDR2 FQNEAQ (reference sequence). This CDR3 is 16 amino acids long. Germline trimming cut 5 bases from V and 3 bases from J; bases unmatched to any gene: 13. CDR3 sequence: CASSTTSGNRHYEQYF. The CDR3 DNA sequence: TGTGCCAGCAGCACCACCAGCGGGAATCGTCACTACGAGCAGTACTTC.

This clonotype was recorded at least ten times. The CDR3 here is CASSPDRGGEQYF. The CDR3 nucleotides are TGTGCCAGCAGTCCCGACAGGGGTGGGGAGCAGTACTTC. The chain recombines TRBV6-1 with TRBJ2-7, with 8 bases fitting TRBD1. Looked up from germline, CDR1 is MNHNS and CDR2 is SASEGT. Trimming removed 5 bases from V and 7 bases from J; junction bases left unmatched: 7. The CDR3 has 13 residues.

This clonotype was seen more than once but under ten times. The rearrangement uses TRBV6-6 and TRBJ2-3; 10 bases line up with TRBD1. Germline CDR1 is MNHNY and CDR2 is SVGAGI (reference sequence). The CDR3 loop spans 16 amino acids. V was pared by 2 bases and J by 5 bases, with 7 bases of the junction left unmatched. The CDR3 here is CASSYPGTGVEDTQYF. The CDR3 DNA sequence: TGTGCCAGCAGTTACCCCGGGACAGGGGTTGAAGATACGCAGTATTTT.

The chain is built from TRBV3-1 and TRBJ1-2, with 7 bases identical to TRBD1. The CDR3 covers 14 residues. CDR1 is LGHDT, CDR2 YNNKEL, per germline (reference sequence). The J segment lost 6 bases and the V segment lost 4 bases, leaving 8 bases of the junction unmatched. The CDR3 loop is CASSRQGFGHGYTF. The CDR3 region has the DNA TGTGCCAGCAGCCGACAGGGATTTGGGCATGGCTACACCTTC.

This clonotype was seen once. The chain uses TRBV28 and TRBJ2-5, with a tentative D call TRBD2 (5 bases). V was pared by 6 bases and J by 11 bases, with 22 bases between. The germline V gene encodes CDR1 MDHEN and CDR2 SYDVKM. This CDR3 spans 14 amino acids. CDR3 coding DNA: TGTGCCAGCAGGACCGACCAGGTTCGGGATGAGCAGTACTTC. Its protein product is CASRTDQVRDEQYF.

The chain links TRBV20-1 to TRBJ2-5, with 12 bases aligning to TRBD2. CDR1 is DFQATT, CDR2 SNEGSKA, per germline (reference sequence). The J segment lost 4 bases and the V segment lost 0 bases, leaving 9 bases of the junction unmatched. The CDR3 totals 17 residues. DNA of the CDR3: TGCAGTGCTAGAGATCCTTCCCTAGCGGGAGGGCCAGAGACCCAGTACTTC. Translation: CSARDPSLAGGPETQYF.

This rearrangement joins TRBV11-2 to TRBJ2-5; D possibly corresponds to TRBD2 (5 bases). The V end lost 6 bases, the J end lost 2 bases, and 16 bases lay between the germline ends. The CDR3 length is 15 residues. Germline CDR1 is SGHAT and CDR2 is FQNNGV. CDR3: CASRTILRGQETQYF. In nucleotides, the CDR3 is TGTGCCAGCAGAACGATCCTTCGGGGTCAAGAGACCCAGTACTTC.

In this sample, this clonotype turned up once. V and J are TRBV28 and TRBJ1-2, with D perhaps matching TRBD1 (6 bases). V gave up 3 bases and J gave up 4 bases, with 12 bases separating them. The CDR3 totals 14 residues. Germline V gives CDR1 MDHEN, CDR2 SYDVKM. In DNA, the CDR3 is TGTGCCAGCAGTTTGAGCCGGGGGCTCTATGGCTACACCTTC. It specifies CASSLSRGLYGYTF.

Remarks on this clonotype: A read error may produce the germline difference seen at one junction end. This chain connects TRBV6-1 to TRBJ2-5, with 8 bases identical to TRBD2. The CDR3 is 14 residues long. Germline CDR1 and CDR2: MNHNS and SASEGT. As DNA, the CDR3 is TGTGCCAGCAGTCAAGCGGGAGTACGAGAGACTCAGTACTTC. Translated: CASSQAGVRETQYF.

The chain combines TRBV4-1 with TRBJ2-1; TRBD2 agrees at 10 bases. Germline V lookup: CDR1 MGHRA, CDR2 YSYEKL. The CDR3 contains 16 residues. The V and J ends lost 5 bases and 4 bases, in that order; junction bases with no gene match: 8. The DNA of the CDR3 is TGCGCCAGCAGCAAGACCGCTAGCGGGGGATACAATGAGCAGTTCTTC. Protein sequence: CASSKTASGGYNEQFF.

Remarks on this clonotype: One end of the junction is discordant with germline, which a read error may explain. The gene calls are TRBV4-1 and TRBJ1-2; D call uncertain. This CDR3 contains 13 residues. CDR1 is MGHRA, CDR2 YSYEKL, per germline. The CDR3 nucleotides are TGCGCCAGCGGCCAAGACCTAGGGCGCGGCTACACCTTC. Its protein is CASGQDLGRGYTF.

The chain combines TRBV20-1 with TRBJ1-1; 9 bases are a match to TRBD1. V shed 3 bases, J shed 6 bases, and the junction held 8 bases outside the gene matches. This CDR3 has 14 amino acids. Germline V CDR1 and CDR2: DFQATT, SNEGSKA (reference sequence). Here the CDR3 DNA reads TGCAGTGCTAGCAAGTTCACAGGGGGCTCTGAAGCTTTCTTT. Translating it yields CSASKFTGGSEAFF.

This clonotype was found many times. A much more abundant neighbour one base away suggests this may be a read error. This chain links TRBV15 with TRBJ2-7; the D gene is possibly TRBD1 (6 bases). Trimming stripped 1 base from V and 4 bases from J, with 14 bases between. The CDR3 length is 15 residues. The germline CDR1 and CDR2 sequences are LNHNV and YYDKDF (reference sequence). This CDR3 is CATSRACQGIYEQYF. DNA of the CDR3: TGTGCCACCAGCAGAGCATGCCAGGGGATTTACGAGCAGTACTTC.

The chain couples TRBV14 to TRBJ2-3; the D is unclear. Trimming stripped 1 base from V and 8 bases from J, with 13 bases between. Germline-derived CDR1 and CDR2 are SGHDN and FVKESK. CDR3 length: 14 residues. In nucleotides, the CDR3 is TGTGCCAGCAGCCAAGGAGTGACGGTAGCTACGCAGTATTTT. Its translation is CASSQGVTVATQYF.